This entry lists 24 T cell receptor beta chains sequenced from one sample in a study of blood T cells in healthy people across ages. Together with a sample-barcoded 5' primer, a J-beta primer mix was included in a second PCR lasting 7 to 11 cycles. Using its own MiXCR run on the 5' RACE reads, TCRdb lists one record per CDR3 protein. The sample comprises over 300,000 distinct CDR3 sequences, more than 45% of which are singletons, and over 40% rests with the top ten. Sample: blood. These receptors were obtained from a man aged 60-69 years in good health.

The chain combines TRBV4-1 with TRBJ2-1; 16 bases fit TRBD2. This CDR3 has 16 residues. CDR1 is MGHRA and CDR2 is YSYEKL in the germline V gene. J lost 9 bases, V lost 4 bases, and 6 bases had no gene match. CDR3 DNA: TGCGCCAGCAGCCCAGGGGGACTAGCGGGGGGGCTTGAGCAGTTCTTC. Its protein is CASSPGGLAGGLEQFF.

The CDR3 loop is CASSLPGLPGTDTQYF. For the CDR3, the DNA is TGTGCCAGCAGCTTACCGGGCCTCCCCGGCACAGATACGCAGTATTTT. This chain connects TRBV7-3 to TRBJ2-3; the D is unclear. Deletions cut 2 bases from V and 1 base from J, with 13 bases between. Germline V CDR1 and CDR2: SGHTA, FQGTGA. The CDR3 spans 16 residues.

This clonotype occurred a few times. V gene TRBV7-9 combines with J gene TRBJ2-7; D may correspond to TRBD1 or TRBD2 (5 bases each). Looked up from germline, CDR1 is SEHNR and CDR2 is FQNEAQ (reference sequence). The V gene lost 5 bases and the J gene lost 2 bases, with 13 bases spanning the gap. The CDR3 spans 14 residues. The CDR3 loop is CASSPPGPTYEQYF. The CDR3 DNA sequence: TGTGCCAGCAGCCCGCCGGGGCCTACCTACGAGCAGTACTTC.

This clonotype was observed once. This rearrangement joins TRBV29-1 to TRBJ2-7; 9 bases map to TRBD1. This CDR3 has 15 residues. After removal of 1 base from V and 6 bases from J, the junction contained 10 bases not matched to a gene. Germline V CDR1 and CDR2: SQVTM, ANQGSEA. DNA of the CDR3: TGCAGCGTTGAAGCGACAGGGGGGGTTGGAGGCGAGCAGTACTTC. This gives the protein CSVEATGGVGGEQYF.

This chain joins TRBV7-2 and TRBJ2-1; either TRBD1 or TRBD2 may fit D (5 bases each). The CDR3 spans 14 residues. Germline-derived CDR1 and CDR2 are SGHTA and FQGNSA. V gave up 5 bases and J gave up 2 bases, with 10 bases separating them. The CDR3 DNA follows: TGTGCCAGCAGCGCAATGGGGGCCTACAATGAGCAGTTCTTC. Translation: CASSAMGAYNEQFF.

For the CDR3, the DNA is TGTGCCATCAGGGGAACCGGACCCACCACCCGCGGGGGTCCCGTCGATGAGCAGTTCTTC. Translating it yields CAIRGTGPTTRGGPVDEQFF. This chain connects TRBV10-3 to TRBJ2-1, with 7 positions matching TRBD2. The CDR3 consists of 20 residues. The germline V gene has CDR1 ENHRY and CDR2 SYGVKD. V lost 6 bases to trimming and J lost 8 bases; unmatched junction nucleotides: 28.

This rearrangement joins TRBV13 to TRBJ2-1; D call uncertain. The CDR3 is made up of 15 amino acids. Germline values: CDR1 PRHDT, CDR2 FYEKMQ (reference sequence). V shed 1 base and J shed 1 base, with 8 bases lying between them. This chain's CDR3 is CASSLVPDSYNEQFF. The CDR3 DNA is TGTGCCAGCAGCTTAGTTCCGGATTCCTACAATGAGCAGTTCTTC.

The chain carries TRBV24-1 and TRBJ2-3; 11 bases line up with TRBD2. The CDR3 has 19 amino acids. CDR1 and CDR2 from the germline V gene are KGHDR and SFDVKD. The trim removed 0 bases at V and 3 bases at J, leaving 10 bases unmatched. CDR3 in amino acids: CATSDLPSGGPLKTDTQYF. The CDR3 DNA reads TGTGCCACCAGTGATTTGCCTAGCGGGGGGCCCCTTAAGACAGATACGCAGTATTTT.

V usage is TRBV12-3 or TRBV12-4 and J usage is TRBJ2-2; tentative D call: TRBD2 (5 bases). The CDR3 loop spans 15 amino acids. Trimming took off 5 bases at V and 2 bases at J, with 12 bases between the two ends. CDR3 in amino acids: CASSPTGLNTGELFF. CDR3 sequence (DNA): TGTGCCAGCAGTCCGACGGGGTTAAACACCGGGGAGCTGTTTTTT.

The chain joins TRBV12-3 or TRBV12-4 to TRBJ2-7; D unclear. The CDR3 is 11 residues long. Trimming removed 5 bases from V and 2 bases from J, with 4 bases in between. CDR3 DNA: TGTGCCAGCAGTCTACCCTACGAGCAGTACTTC. Translated: CASSLPYEQYF.

This clonotype was seen ten or more times. The chain combines TRBV12-3 or TRBV12-4 with TRBJ2-3, with TRBD1 as a possible D gene (6 bases). Trimming stripped 8 bases from V and 4 bases from J, with 13 bases between. The CDR3 consists of 13 residues. CDR3 amino acids: CASGLNRADTQYF. CDR3 bases: TGTGCCAGCGGCCTGAACAGGGCAGATACGCAGTATTTT.

The table lists this clonotype with a count of one. The chain is built from TRBV6-6 and TRBJ2-1; D is possibly TRBD1 (6 bases). Germline V gene data show CDR1 as MNHNY and CDR2 as SVGAGI (reference sequence). V lost 6 bases and J 5 bases, leaving 8 bases between the germline ends. CDR3 length: 12 amino acids. CDR3 bases: TGTGCCAGCAGACAGGGTAACAATGAGCAGTTCTTC. It codes for CASRQGNNEQFF.

This rearrangement joins TRBV24-1 to TRBJ2-7, with TRBD2 identical over 7 bases. V shed 3 bases and J 5 bases; nucleotides not matched to a gene: 12. In germline, CDR1 is KGHDR, CDR2 SFDVKD. This CDR3 region has 16 residues. As DNA, the CDR3 is TGTGCCACCAGTGATCCCTCCGCGGGAGTACCCCACGAGCAGTACTTC. It specifies CATSDPSAGVPHEQYF.

The chain is built from TRBV7-9 and TRBJ1-1, with D uncertain. The CDR3 sequence is 16 residues long. Germline CDR1 and CDR2: SEHNR and FQNEAQ (reference sequence). The germline V and J ends were trimmed by 1 base and 1 base, with 13 bases remaining between them. DNA of the CDR3: TGTGCCAGCAGCTTAGGTTCCGGGAGCTCGAACACTGAAGCTTTCTTT. Its protein is CASSLGSGSSNTEAFF. Full variable domain (outside the CDR3, taken from reference TRBV7-9 and TRBJ1-1): DTGVSQNPRHKITKRGQNVTFRCDPISEHNRLYWYRQTLGQGPEFLTYFQNEAQLEKSRLLSDRFSAERPKGSFSTLEIQRTEQGDSAMYLCASSLGSGSSNTEAFFGQGTRLTVV.

This clonotype was found many times. The genes are TRBV30 and TRBJ1-2; TRBD1 matches at 10 bases. Germline-derived CDR1 and CDR2 are GTSNPN and SVGIG (reference sequence). Trimming took 8 bases from V and 4 from J; bases not matched to a gene: 1. The CDR3 has 11 residues. CDR3 nucleotides: TGTGCCGGACAGGGGGGCTATGGCTACACCTTC. Its translation is CAGQGGYGYTF.

The rearrangement links TRBV2 to TRBJ2-3; 7 nucleotides align to TRBD2. CDR3 length: 14 amino acids. V shed 6 bases, J shed 6 bases, and the junction held 9 bases outside the gene matches. The germline CDR1 and CDR2 sequences are SNHLY and FYNNEI. The CDR3 DNA sequence: TGTGCCAGCAGGGGAGGGAGTCCAACGGATACGCAGTATTTT. The encoded protein is CASRGGSPTDTQYF. Supplemented by reference TRBV2 and TRBJ2-3, the full variable domain reads EPEVTQTPSHQVTQMGQEVILRCVPISNHLYFYWYRQILGQKVEFLVSFYNNEISEKSEIFDDQFSVERPDGSNFTLKIRSTKLEDSAMYFCASRGGSPTDTQYFGPGTRLTVL.

V is TRBV24-1 and J is TRBJ2-1, with TRBD2 matching 7 bases. The CDR3 contains 17 residues. The ends lost 6 bases at V and 1 base at J; junction bases unmatched: 11. Germline V CDR1 and CDR2: KGHDR, SFDVKD. The CDR3 sequence is CATSSASGSPSYNEQFF. The DNA of the CDR3 is TGTGCCACCAGTTCCGCTAGCGGCTCACCTTCCTACAATGAGCAGTTCTTC.

Written as DNA, the CDR3 is TGTGCCAGCAGCTCACCCGGACAGGGAGGGGGATACGAGCAGTACTTC. As protein: CASSSPGQGGGYEQYF. The V and J genes are TRBV7-2 and TRBJ2-7; D perhaps matches TRBD1 (8 bases). The CDR3 covers 16 residues. Trimming left V 4 bases short and J 4 bases short, with 20 bases between. Germline V gene data show CDR1 as SGHTA and CDR2 as FQGNSA.

This clonotype was observed once. A junction end diverges from the germline sequence, so it may reflect a read error. This chain joins TRBV12-3 or TRBV12-4 and TRBJ2-3, with a tentative D call TRBD2 (5 bases). The CDR3 sequence is 13 residues long. CDR3 coding DNA: TGTGCCAGCAGTAGATTGGGAGCAGATACGCAATATTTT. Protein: CASSRLGADTQYF.

This chain uses TRBV12-3 or TRBV12-4 with TRBJ2-2, with D perhaps matching TRBD1 or TRBD2 (5 bases each). The CDR3 length is 15 residues. Trimming pared 1 base from V and 5 bases from J, leaving 11 bases between. The CDR3 sequence is CASSLGGGGTGELFF. The CDR3 DNA is TGTGCCAGCAGTTTAGGAGGTGGGGGAACCGGGGAGCTGTTTTTT.

This clonotype was detected once. V gene TRBV20-1 combines with J gene TRBJ2-5; 10 nucleotides line up with TRBD1. The end of the DNA aligns better with TRBJ2-7, so the J call may be wrong. Germline values: CDR1 DFQATT, CDR2 SNEGSKA (reference sequence). This CDR3 spans 15 amino acids. The CDR3 DNA reads TGCAGTGCTCCGGTGGGGACAGGGGAATCCTACGAGCAGTACTTC. Its protein is CSAPVGTGESYEQYF.

The chain uses TRBV3-1 and TRBJ2-7; possible D gene TRBD1, 5 bases. The V gene lost 4 bases and the J gene lost 7 bases, with 17 bases spanning the gap. The CDR3 spans 14 residues. CDR1 and CDR2 (germline): LGHDT, YNNKEL (reference sequence). The CDR3 DNA is TGTGCCAGCAGCCGGCGCGGCAGGGCGGAAGAGCAGTACTTC. This codes for CASSRRGRAEEQYF.

The chain uses TRBV7-2 and TRBJ2-5; D gene unclear. The end of the DNA is better explained by TRBJ2-1, so the J call may be wrong. CDR3 size: 15 residues. Per germline, CDR1 SGHTA and CDR2 FQGNSA. The CDR3 region has the DNA TGTGCCAGCAGCTTAGGTCCGACTGCCCAAGAGACCCAGTTCTTC. Translation gives CASSLGPTAQETQFF.

This clonotype was found once. The J gene is TRBJ2-7, the V gene TRBV28, with D tentatively TRBD2 (6 bases). V lost 6 bases and J lost 0, with 18 bases in between. CDR1 is MDHEN and CDR2 is SYDVKM in the germline V gene. This CDR3 region has 16 residues. CDR3 sequence reads: CASSPRTGVSSYEQYF. In DNA form, the CDR3 reads TGTGCCAGCAGCCCGAGGACGGGGGTGAGCTCCTACGAGCAGTACTTC. Using reference TRBV28 and TRBJ2-7 for the parts outside the CDR3, the full variable domain is DVKVTQSSRYLVKRTGEKVFLECVQDMDHENMFWYRQDPGLGLRLIYFSYDVKMKEKGDIPEGYSVSREKKERFSLILESASTNQTSMYLCASSPRTGVSSYEQYFGPGTRLTVT.